Below are 13 T cell receptor beta chains sequenced from a single sample in a study of blood T cell repertoires in COVID-19. Data came from immunoSEQ multiplex PCR; TCRdb stores just in-frame clones and leaves some out. The sample lists tens of thousands of clones, about 83% occurring once. Sample: peripheral blood. These receptors came from a human donor in a cohort sampled during active COVID-19.

This sequence joins TRBV5-1 and TRBJ2-7, with D possibly being TRBD2 (6 bases). Per the germline V gene, CDR1 is SGHRS and CDR2 is YFSETQ. The CDR3 runs to 14 residues. V lost 0 bases, J lost 5 bases, and 12 bases lay in between. The CDR3, as DNA: TGCGCCAGCAGCTTGGATGGCAGGGAGGACGAGCAGTACTTC. The encoded protein is CASSLDGREDEQYF.

This clone was observed a single time. The rearrangement links TRBV7-3 to TRBJ2-1; the match to TRBD2 covers 10 bases. V lost 5 bases, J lost 5 bases, and 6 bases stayed unmatched. Germline lookup yields CDR1 SGHTA and CDR2 FQGTGA. This CDR3 has 15 amino acids. CDR3 DNA: TGTGCCAGCAGCCCAGGGACTAGCGCCCACAATGAGCAGTTCTTC. It codes for CASSPGTSAHNEQFF.

A few counts support this clone. This chain joins TRBV7-9 and TRBJ2-7, with D tentatively TRBD1 (6 bases). The V and J ends lost 8 bases and 0 bases respectively, with 8 bases between them. This CDR3 spans 12 amino acids. Germline lookup yields CDR1 SEHNR and CDR2 FQNEAQ (reference sequence). CDR3 coding DNA: TGTGCCAGCGGGGGCATCTCCTACGAGCAGTACTTC. The encoded protein is CASGGISYEQYF.

The rearrangement joins TRBV5-4 to TRBJ2-7; perhaps TRBD1 as D (5 bases). The CDR3 is 14 residues long. Trimming shortened V by 4 bases and J by 0 bases, and 11 bases separated the two germline ends. CDR1 is SGHNT and CDR2 is YYREEE in the germline V gene (reference sequence). CDR3 protein: CASSHPDTSYEQYF. The DNA of the CDR3 is TGTGCCAGCAGCCACCCGGACACCTCCTACGAGCAGTACTTC.

This clone has just one count. V and J are TRBV27 and TRBJ2-2, with TRBD1 as a possible D gene (6 bases). The germline gives CDR1 MNHEY, CDR2 SMNVEV (reference sequence). The CDR3 has 14 residues. The V end lost 5 bases, the J end lost 6 bases, and 13 bases lay between the germline ends. CDR3 coding DNA: TGTGCCAGCAGTATCCTACAGGGTTCCGGGGAGCTGTTTTTT. Translation: CASSILQGSGELFF.

V gene TRBV4-2 combines with J gene TRBJ2-7; D possibly corresponds to TRBD1 (6 bases). Germline CDR1 LGHNA, CDR2 YNFKEQ. The CDR3 loop spans 14 amino acids. The V and J ends lost 4 bases and 0 bases respectively, with 10 bases between them. The CDR3 DNA follows: TGTGCCAGCAGCCCCGACAGGTTCTCCTACGAGCAGTACTTC. Translating it yields CASSPDRFSYEQYF.

In DNA, the CDR3 is TGTGCCAGCAGTTTACGGCTAGCGGGAAACGAGCAGTACTTC. It is translated as CASSLRLAGNEQYF. The chain has TRBV27 and TRBJ2-7, with 9 positions matching TRBD2. The V gene's germline CDR1 is MNHEY and CDR2 SMNVEV (reference sequence). The CDR3 has 14 residues. The V and J ends lost 2 bases and 5 bases, in that order; junction bases with no gene match: 4.

The gene calls are TRBV29-1 and TRBJ2-3; D is possibly TRBD1 (6 bases). The length of the CDR3 is 15 residues. Germline lookup yields CDR1 SQVTM and CDR2 ANQGSEA. The V and J ends lost 5 bases and 8 bases respectively, with 23 bases between them. CDR3 sequence (DNA): TGCAGCGTTCCTCTCCTGGACAGTTCATATGGTACGCAGTATTTT. It translates to CSVPLLDSSYGTQYF.

The V gene is TRBV3-1 (or the pseudogene TRBV3-2), the J gene TRBJ2-2; D may be TRBD1 (5 bases). Trimming pared 3 bases from V and 5 bases from J, leaving 10 bases between. Germline values: CDR1 LGHDT, CDR2 YNNKEL (reference sequence). The CDR3 extends over 14 amino acids. The CDR3 is CASSQKAGTGELFF. For the CDR3, the DNA is TGTGCCAGCAGCCAGAAAGCAGGGACCGGGGAGCTGTTTTTT.

The V call is TRBV20-1, the J call TRBJ2-7, with 10 positions matching TRBD2. The CDR3 covers 16 residues. Trimming removed 3 bases from V and 2 bases from J; junction bases left unmatched: 10. Looked up from germline, CDR1 is DFQATT and CDR2 is SNEGSKA (reference sequence). The CDR3 nucleotides are TGCAGTGCTAGTTGGCCTAGCGGGAGCGATACCTACGAGCAGTACTTC. It encodes CSASWPSGSDTYEQYF.

The CDR3 region is CAITGQQNQPQHF. CDR3 bases: TGTGCCATAACGGGACAACAAAATCAGCCCCAGCATTTT. The rearrangement joins TRBV10-3 to TRBJ1-5; tentative D call: TRBD1 (6 bases). The length of the CDR3 is 13 residues. The V end lost 9 bases, the J end lost 4 bases, and 13 bases lay between the germline ends. The germline gives CDR1 ENHRY, CDR2 SYGVKD.

The chain uses TRBV7-9 and TRBJ2-3, with D maybe TRBD2 (6 bases). Germline V gene lookup returns CDR1 SEHNR and CDR2 FQNEAQ (reference sequence). Deletions cut 6 bases from V and 6 bases from J, with 7 bases between. The CDR3 has 11 amino acids. For the CDR3, the DNA is TGTGCCAGCAGACGGGAGGATACGCAGTATTTT. Translation gives CASRREDTQYF.

The genes are TRBV7-2 and TRBJ2-5; D is uncertain. Germline CDR1 and CDR2: SGHTA and FQGNSA. The ends were cut back, 5 bases at V and 7 bases at J, with 11 bases in the middle. This CDR3 is 12 amino acids long. The CDR3 sequence: CASSLTLGTQYF. For the CDR3, the DNA is TGTGCCAGCAGCCTAACGCTCGGGACCCAGTACTTC.